The 7 T cell receptor beta chains listed next were all sequenced from one sample in a study of PD-L1 blockade in urothelial cancer. The assay was immunoSEQ multiplex PCR, and TCRdb's table has in-frame clones only and misses some. The data hold tens of thousands of clones, with around 91% observed a single time. Time point specified: peripheral blood 6 weeks after treatment start. Specimen: PBMCs, collected around atezolizumab (anti-PD-L1) treatment. The receptors shown here come from a woman in her sixties with urothelial cancer.

The rearrangement joins TRBV13 to TRBJ2-7; weak D call: TRBD1 (5 bases). Trimming pared 3 bases from V and 3 bases from J, leaving 12 bases between. There are 14 residues in the CDR3. CDR1 PRHDT and CDR2 FYEKMQ come from the germline V gene (reference sequence). CDR3 sequence: CASSLSGIFYEQYF. CDR3 coding DNA: TGTGCCAGCAGCTTGTCAGGGATATTCTACGAGCAGTACTTC.

This chain joins TRBV5-1 and TRBJ1-5; possible D gene TRBD1, 5 bases. The V gene lost 0 bases and the J gene lost 4 bases, with 8 bases spanning the gap. The CDR3 spans 14 residues. Germline CDR1 is SGHRS and CDR2 is YFSETQ. CDR3 sequence (DNA): TGCGCCAGCAGCTTGGGGGGGGAGAATCAGCCCCAGCATTTT. It yields the protein CASSLGGENQPQHF.

The chain couples TRBV4-3 to TRBJ2-7; TRBD2 aligns across 7 bases. Germline V CDR1 and CDR2: LGHNA, YSLEER. Trimming removed 4 bases from V and 2 bases from J; junction bases left unmatched: 8. The CDR3 contains 15 residues. The CDR3 is CASSPGASGPYEQYF. CDR3 bases: TGCGCCAGCAGCCCCGGAGCTAGCGGTCCCTACGAGCAGTACTTC.

The CDR3 coding sequence is TGTGCCACCAGTTTTCGGGCAGGGGACTACAATGAGCAGTTCTTC. As protein: CATSFRAGDYNEQFF. The genes are TRBV15 and TRBJ2-1, with D possibly TRBD1 on 6 matching bases. Germline CDR1 is LNHNV and CDR2 is YYDKDF (reference sequence). The V end lost 6 bases, the J end lost 3 bases, and 15 bases lay between the germline ends. The CDR3 sequence is 15 residues long.

The J gene is TRBJ2-5, the V gene TRBV5-5; 11 bases map to TRBD1. The CDR3 sequence is 16 residues long. With V trimmed by 4 bases and J by 2 bases, 7 bases remained unmatched. From germline, CDR1 is SGHKS and CDR2 YYEKEE (reference sequence). CDR3 DNA: TGTGCCAGCAGCCGAACATGGGACAGGGGGCAAGAGACCCAGTACTTC. Translation gives CASSRTWDRGQETQYF.

Only one count was recorded for this clone. This rearrangement joins TRBV9 to TRBJ2-2; 11 nucleotides match TRBD2. The CDR3 is 19 amino acids. With V trimmed by 0 bases and J by 10 bases, 17 bases remained unmatched. CDR1 SGDLS and CDR2 YYNGEE come from the germline V gene. The CDR3 here is CASSVGLAGGLGTGTELFF. CDR3 sequence (DNA): TGTGCCAGCAGCGTAGGGTTAGCGGGGGGGCTCGGGACAGGGACGGAGCTGTTTTTT.

This chain uses TRBV5-6 with TRBJ1-4, with unresolved D. The germline CDR1 and CDR2 sequences are SGHDT and YYEEEE. The CDR3 is made up of 16 amino acids. The V gene lost 0 bases and the J gene lost 0 bases, with 9 bases spanning the gap. In DNA form, the CDR3 reads TGTGCCAGCAGCTTGGCCTACAGTGCAACTAATGAAAAACTGTTTTTT. Its translation is CASSLAYSATNEKLFF. Complete variable domain (other parts from reference TRBV5-6 and TRBJ1-4): DAGVTQSPTHLIKTRGQQVTLRCSPKSGHDTVSWYQQALGQGPQFIFQYYEEEERQRGNFPDRFSGHQFPNYSSELNVNALLLGDSALYLCASSLAYSATNEKLFFGSGTQLSVL.